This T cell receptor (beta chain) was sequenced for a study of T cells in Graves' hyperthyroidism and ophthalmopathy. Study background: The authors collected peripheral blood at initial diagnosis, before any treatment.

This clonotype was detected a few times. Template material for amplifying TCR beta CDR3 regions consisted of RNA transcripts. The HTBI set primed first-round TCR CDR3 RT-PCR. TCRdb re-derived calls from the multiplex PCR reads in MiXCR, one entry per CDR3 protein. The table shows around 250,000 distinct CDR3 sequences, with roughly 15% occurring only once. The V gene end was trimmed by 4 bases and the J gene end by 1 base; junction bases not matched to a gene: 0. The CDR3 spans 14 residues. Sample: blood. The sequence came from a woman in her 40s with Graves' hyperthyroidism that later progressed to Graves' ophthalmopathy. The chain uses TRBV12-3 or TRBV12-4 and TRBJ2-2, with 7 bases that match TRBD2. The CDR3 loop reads CASSWGGNTGELFF. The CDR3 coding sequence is TGTGCCAGCAGTTGGGGGGGGAACACCGGGGAGCTGTTTTTT.